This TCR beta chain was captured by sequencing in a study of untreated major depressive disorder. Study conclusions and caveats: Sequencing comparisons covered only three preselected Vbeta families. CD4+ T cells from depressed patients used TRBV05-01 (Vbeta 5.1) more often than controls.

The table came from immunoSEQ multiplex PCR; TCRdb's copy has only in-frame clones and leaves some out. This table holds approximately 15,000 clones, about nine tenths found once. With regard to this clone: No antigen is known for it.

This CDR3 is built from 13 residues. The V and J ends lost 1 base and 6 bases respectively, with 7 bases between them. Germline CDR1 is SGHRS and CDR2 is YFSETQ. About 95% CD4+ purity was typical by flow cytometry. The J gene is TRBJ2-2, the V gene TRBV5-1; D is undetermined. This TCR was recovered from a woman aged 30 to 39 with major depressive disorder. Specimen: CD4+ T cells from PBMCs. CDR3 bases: TGCGCCAGCAGCTTGCACCGGCCCGGGGAGCTGTTTTTT. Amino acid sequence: CASSLHRPGELFF.